These 28 T cell receptor beta chains originate from one sample sequenced in a study of spatial heterogeneity in lung cancer. TCRdb itself ran the 5' RACE reads through MiXCR, one entry per CDR3 protein. The table includes about 8,100 distinct CDR3 sequences, around 13% detected once. Their antigen targets remain unknown. Time point reported: sample taken at primary tumor resection. Study-level results: Counts of expanded intratumoral alpha and beta TCRs tracked tumor mutation counts.

This sample comprised lung tumor tissue, obtained at surgery. These receptors all come from a male donor with early-stage non-small cell lung cancer.

At least ten counts were recorded for this clonotype. For a library built for alpha chains, this beta chain is a stray read; little rests on its size. This chain joins TRBV27 and TRBJ2-1, with 10 bases lining up with TRBD1. The germline gives CDR1 MNHEY, CDR2 SMNVEV (reference sequence). V gave up 3 bases and J gave up 6 bases; unmatched junction bases: 5. The CDR3 runs 15 residues. This CDR3 is CASSLGDRGSNEQFF. CDR3 coding DNA: TGTGCCAGCAGTTTGGGGGACAGGGGCTCCAATGAGCAGTTCTTC.

This clonotype has ten or more counts. Since the library was made to target alpha chains, this beta chain is a stray read and its abundance is not meaningful. This chain links TRBV2 with TRBJ2-7; maybe TRBD2 (6 bases). The length of the CDR3 is 16 residues. Trimming left V 4 bases short and J 6 bases short, with 22 bases between. Germline CDR1 is SNHLY and CDR2 is FYNNEI. Here the CDR3 DNA reads TGTGCCAGCAGTGCGGAAAGACTAGACCGAAACAGCGAGCAGTACTTC. Translation: CASSAERLDRNSEQYF.

This clonotype was seen at least ten times. This beta chain is an unintended read in a library built for alpha chains; its size means little. The V call is TRBV5-7, the J call TRBJ2-5, with 10 bases fitting TRBD1. TRBV5-7 is placed among ORFs of uncertain function. After removal of 4 bases from V and 3 bases from J, the junction contained 3 bases not matched to a gene. The CDR3 extends over 14 amino acids. The DNA for the CDR3 is TGTGCCAGCAGCCTAGGGACAGGGGAAGAGACCCAGTACTTC. Translated: CASSLGTGEETQYF.

Ten or more counts support this clonotype. This beta chain is off target for a library built for alpha chains, so its abundance means little. The CDR3 protein is CASSSPGRSMFF. CDR3 coding DNA: TGTGCCAGCAGTTCACCGGGACGGAGTATGTTCTTC. This chain links TRBV28 with TRBJ2-1; D might be TRBD1 or TRBD2, each matching 5 bases. The CDR3 loop spans 12 amino acids. CDR1 and CDR2 (germline): MDHEN, SYDVKM. V dropped 4 bases and J dropped 15 bases, with 16 bases sitting between them.

This clonotype has a handful of counts. One end of the junction is discordant with germline, which a read error may explain. Little can be read into the size of this beta chain, an off-target read in a library designed for alpha chains. The chain links TRBV29-1 to TRBJ2-2, with D perhaps matching TRBD2 (5 bases). The CDR3 has 11 amino acids. Germline CDR1 SQVTM, CDR2 ANQGSEA. The CDR3 region has the DNA TGCAGCGGCCTAAACTCCGGGGAGCAGTTTTTT. Translated, it gives CSGLNSGEQFF.

This clonotype is large. Being off target in a library aimed at alpha chains, this beta chain has a size of little meaning. The J gene is TRBJ1-1, the V gene TRBV25-1, with D unresolved. V gave up 5 bases and J gave up 2 bases, with 9 bases separating them. There are 13 residues in the CDR3. CDR1 is MGHDK and CDR2 is SYGVNS in the germline V gene. CDR3 bases: TGTGCCAGCAGTCTAGCCAGAAACACTGAAGCTTTCTTT. This codes for CASSLARNTEAFF.

Remarks on this clonotype: This beta chain came through as a stray read in a library set up for alpha chains, and its size says little. DNA of the CDR3: TGTGCCAGCTCACCAAGGAAGGGCGAGCAGTACTTC. The encoded protein is CASSPRKGEQYF. The chain is built from TRBV18 and TRBJ2-7, with D hard to call. Germline CDR1 is KGHSH and CDR2 is LQKENI. The V and J ends lost 2 bases and 6 bases respectively, with 8 bases between them. The CDR3 has 12 amino acids. The full variable domain, with the rest looked up from reference TRBV18 and TRBJ2-7, is NAGVMQNPRHLVRRRGQEARLRCSPMKGHSHVYWYRQLPEEGLKFMVYLQKENIIDESGMPKERFSAEFPKEGPSILRIQQVVRGDSAAYFCASSPRKGEQYFGPGTRLTVT.

By sample share, this clonotype is medium-sized. For a library built for alpha chains, this beta chain is a stray read; little rests on its size. CDR3 in DNA: TGTGCCAGCAGCCAGACTAGTCACAATGAGCAGTTCTTC. Amino acid sequence: CASSQTSHNEQFF. This rearrangement joins TRBV28 to TRBJ2-1; weak D call: TRBD2 (6 bases). Trimming stripped 6 bases from V and 5 bases from J, with 11 bases between. CDR3 length: 13 residues. CDR1 and CDR2 (germline): MDHEN, SYDVKM.

In its sample, this clonotype was seen many times. A library made for alpha chains picked up this beta chain off target, so its size means little. The chain couples TRBV12-3 or TRBV12-4 to TRBJ1-2; possible D gene TRBD1, 5 bases. The CDR3 loop spans 13 amino acids. The V and J ends lost 6 bases and 7 bases respectively, with 15 bases between them. Written as DNA, the CDR3 is TGTGCCAGCAGCTCGGGACTACCCGCTGGCTACACCTTC. Protein: CASSSGLPAGYTF.

This clonotype was found many times. A read error may account for a junction end that differs from germline. As an off-target read in a library built for alpha chains, this beta chain has a frequency of little significance. The chain combines TRBV29-1 with TRBJ2-7; 9 bases align to TRBD1. The CDR3 is 12 residues long. Germline V lookup: CDR1 SQVTM, CDR2 ANQGSEA. CDR3 in amino acids: CSVEENRGRPHF. Here the CDR3 DNA reads TGCAGCGTTGAAGAAAACAGGGGGCGTCCCCATTTC.

Points on this clonotype: A library made for alpha chains picked up this beta chain off target, so its size means little. V is TRBV6-5 and J is TRBJ1-2; 10 bases align to TRBD1. The CDR3 covers 15 residues. The V gene end was trimmed by 1 base and the J gene end by 10 bases; junction bases not matched to a gene: 9. Germline V CDR1 and CDR2: MNHEY, SVGAGI. This chain's CDR3 is CASSYLGTGEAAYTF. As DNA, the CDR3 is TGTGCCAGCAGTTACTTAGGGACAGGGGAAGCCGCCTACACCTTC.

This clonotype is medium-sized within its sample. Because the library targeted alpha chains, this beta chain is an off-target read whose size means little. The rearrangement joins TRBV3-1 to TRBJ2-3; 12 nucleotides match TRBD2. The CDR3 extends over 15 amino acids. The V gene end was trimmed by 6 bases and the J gene end by 4 bases; junction bases not matched to a gene: 5. Germline loops: CDR1 LGHDT, CDR2 YNNKEL (reference sequence). CDR3 in amino acids: CASSLAGGPPDTQYF. The CDR3 DNA sequence: TGTGCCAGCAGTCTAGCGGGAGGGCCCCCAGATACGCAGTATTTT.

In its sample, this clonotype ranks as medium-sized. This beta chain was picked up by a library intended for alpha chains and is off target, so its count carries little meaning. The chain has TRBV10-3 and TRBJ2-5; no firm D call. This CDR3 is 14 amino acids long. The germline V gene encodes CDR1 ENHRY and CDR2 SYGVKD. The V gene lost 6 bases and the J gene lost 0 bases, with 11 bases spanning the gap. The CDR3 DNA reads TGTGCCATCAGCAAACAGAACTACCAAGAGACCCAGTACTTC. Its protein product is CAISKQNYQETQYF.

This clonotype has at least ten counts. This beta chain appears as a stray read in a library generated for alpha chains; its size is not informative. CDR3 in amino acids: CASKGGTEAFF. CDR3 coding DNA: TGTGCCAGCAAGGGAGGAACTGAAGCTTTCTTT. This chain connects TRBV3-1 to TRBJ1-1; no clear D. Germline CDR1 LGHDT, CDR2 YNNKEL (reference sequence). V lost 7 bases to trimming and J lost 5 bases, with 8 bases between them. This CDR3 is built from 11 residues. Complete variable domain (other parts from reference TRBV3-1 and TRBJ1-1): DTAVSQTPKYLVTQMGNDKSIKCEQNLGHDTMYWYKQDSKKFLKIMFSYNNKELIINETVPNRFSPKSPDKAHLNLHINSLELGDSAVYFCASKGGTEAFFGQGTRLTVV.

This clonotype has ten or more counts. The library was designed around alpha chains, so this beta chain is a stray read whose abundance carries little weight. This chain connects TRBV7-6 to TRBJ2-7; the D gene could be TRBD1 or TRBD2 (5 bases each). V was trimmed by 5 bases and J by 4 bases, leaving 12 bases between them. CDR1 and CDR2 (germline): SGHVS, FNYEAQ. CDR3 length: 13 residues. The CDR3 is CASSRGPEYEQYF. The CDR3 DNA reads as TGTGCCAGCAGCCGGGGCCCCGAATACGAGCAGTACTTC.

This clonotype was counted at least ten times. Found in a library prepared for alpha chains, this beta chain is an off-target read, and its abundance has little meaning. This rearrangement joins TRBV6-6 to TRBJ1-4; D is uncertain. V lost 5 bases to trimming and J lost 7 bases, with 17 bases between them. Looked up from germline, CDR1 is MNHNY and CDR2 is SVGAGI (reference sequence). This CDR3 region has 15 residues. The DNA of the CDR3 is TGTGCCAGCAGTCCGAGGTTGGGTGCTAGTGAAAAACTGTTTTTT. This gives the protein CASSPRLGASEKLFF.

This clonotype was observed a few times. Since it is a stray read in a library aimed at alpha chains, this beta chain has a size that is not meaningful. This chain uses TRBV4-1 with TRBJ1-1; D remains ambiguous. The CDR3 is 13 amino acids. V dropped 3 bases and J dropped 0 bases, with 5 bases sitting between them. Per the germline V gene, CDR1 is MGHRA and CDR2 is YSYEKL. The CDR3 DNA reads as TGCGCCAGCAGCCAGGGAATGAACACTGAAGCTTTCTTT. Its translation is CASSQGMNTEAFF.

For this clonotype: Found in a library prepared for alpha chains, this beta chain is an off-target read, and its abundance has little meaning. The chain uses TRBV5-4 and TRBJ2-3, with 9 nucleotides matching TRBD1. The trim removed 0 bases at V and 6 bases at J, leaving 8 bases unmatched. Germline values: CDR1 SGHNT, CDR2 YYREEE (reference sequence). This CDR3 comprises 16 residues. This CDR3 reads CASSLGTGGTADTQYF. The CDR3 DNA sequence: TGTGCCAGCAGCTTGGGAACAGGGGGCACGGCGGATACGCAGTATTTT.

This clonotype was observed many times. With the library built for alpha chains, this beta chain is off target and its frequency is not meaningful. The chain joins TRBV6-1 to TRBJ2-1; D is uncertain. The V and J ends lost 6 bases and 3 bases respectively, with 12 bases between them. CDR3 length equals 14 residues. The germline CDR1 and CDR2 sequences are MNHNS and SASEGT. In DNA, the CDR3 is TGTGCCAGCAGAGAATCAGGCGTCTACAATGAGCAGTTCTTC. It specifies CASRESGVYNEQFF.

This clonotype was found a few times. Because this beta chain is a stray read in a library intended to capture alpha chains, its abundance should not be given much weight. This rearrangement joins TRBV20-1 to TRBJ2-2, with 12 bases aligning to TRBD2. The ends lost 1 base at V and 7 bases at J; junction bases unmatched: 7. CDR3 size: 16 residues. CDR1 is DFQATT, CDR2 SNEGSKA, per germline (reference sequence). The CDR3 bases are TGCAGTGCTAGAGGGCTAGCGGGAGGGCGCGTCGGGGAGCTGTTTTTT. The encoded protein is CSARGLAGGRVGELFF.

By proportion, this clonotype is medium-sized (0.01 to 0.1%). Because this beta chain is a stray read in a library intended to capture alpha chains, its abundance should not be given much weight. The chain is built from TRBV7-9 and TRBJ1-2; 7 nucleotides match TRBD1. Germline-derived CDR1 and CDR2 are SEHNR and FQNEAQ (reference sequence). The CDR3 extends over 15 amino acids. Unmatched junction bases numbered 6, after V lost 2 bases and J lost 3 bases. The CDR3 sequence is CASSLPGQEYYGYTF. CDR3 DNA: TGTGCCAGCAGCTTACCCGGACAGGAATACTATGGCTACACCTTC.

This clonotype is medium-sized. This beta chain is an off-target read within a library intended for alpha chains, so its frequency means little. This sequence joins TRBV5-5 and TRBJ2-6; 7 positions match TRBD2. The V segment lost 2 bases and the J segment 4 bases; nucleotides outside the gene matches: 6. Germline CDR1 and CDR2: SGHKS and YYEKEE (reference sequence). This CDR3 region has 16 residues. The CDR3 DNA follows: TGTGCCAGCAGCTTCAGCGGGGTATCAGGGGCCAACGTCCTGACTTTC. This encodes CASSFSGVSGANVLTF.

This clonotype was counted at least ten times. The library was prepared for alpha chains; this beta chain is a stray read, so its frequency means little. The chain is built from TRBV10-3 and TRBJ2-7; the D is unclear. CDR3 length: 14 amino acids. The germline gives CDR1 ENHRY, CDR2 SYGVKD. Trimming pared 2 bases from V and 4 bases from J, leaving 12 bases between. The CDR3 bases are TGTGCCATCAGTGAGCACTCCCTAGGGTACGAGCAGTACTTC. Translation: CAISEHSLGYEQYF.

By sample share, this clonotype is large. This beta chain represents an off-target read in a library built for alpha chains; its size is of limited meaning. The chain joins TRBV30 to TRBJ2-7; 7 bases match TRBD1. There are 13 residues in the CDR3. Per the germline V gene, CDR1 is GTSNPN and CDR2 is SVGIG (reference sequence). J lost 1 base, V lost 5 bases, and 5 bases had no gene match. The CDR3 protein is CAWVGTDSYEQYF. The CDR3 bases are TGTGCCTGGGTAGGGACAGATTCCTACGAGCAGTACTTC.

This clonotype was seen ten or more times. Being off target in a library aimed at alpha chains, this beta chain has a size of little meaning. The V and J genes are TRBV7-2 and TRBJ2-3; D is uncertain. Germline-derived CDR1 and CDR2 are SGHTA and FQGNSA. The CDR3 has 15 residues. V lost 1 base, J lost 4 bases, and 12 bases lay in between. Written as DNA, the CDR3 is TGTGCCAGCAGCTTAGAAACCGGGCTAGCAGATACGCAGTATTTT. It yields the protein CASSLETGLADTQYF.

This clonotype was seen repeatedly, ten times or more. With the library built for alpha chains, this beta chain is off target and its frequency is not meaningful. The chain joins TRBV11-2 to TRBJ2-4, with 9 bases identical to TRBD1. This CDR3 is built from 16 residues. The V and J ends lost 1 base and 6 bases, in that order; junction bases with no gene match: 7. Germline CDR1 is SGHAT and CDR2 is FQNNGV. The CDR3 spells CASSLGDRVGGNIQYF. For the CDR3, the DNA is TGTGCCAGCAGCTTAGGGGACAGGGTTGGTGGAAACATTCAGTACTTC. The full variable domain, with the rest looked up from reference TRBV11-2 and TRBJ2-4, is EAGVAQSPRYKIIEKRQSVAFWCNPISGHATLYWYQQILGQGPKLLIQFQNNGVVDDSQLPKDRFSAERLKGVDSTLKIQPAKLEDSAVYLCASSLGDRVGGNIQYFGAGTRLSVL.

This clonotype was detected ten times or more. Because this beta chain is a stray read in a library intended to capture alpha chains, its abundance should not be given much weight. The rearrangement links TRBV5-5 to TRBJ1-1; D not certain. Trimming stripped 0 bases from V and 0 bases from J, with 3 bases between. Germline-derived CDR1 and CDR2 are SGHKS and YYEKEE (reference sequence). This CDR3 has 13 residues. The CDR3 protein is CASSLEVNTEAFF. CDR3 nucleotide sequence: TGTGCCAGCAGCTTGGAAGTGAACACTGAAGCTTTCTTT.

There are many counts of this clonotype. This beta chain is off target for a library built for alpha chains, so its abundance means little. The rearrangement links TRBV2 to TRBJ2-2; TRBD1 aligns across 8 bases. This CDR3 is built from 14 residues. The V segment lost 6 bases and the J segment 3 bases; nucleotides outside the gene matches: 3. Germline CDR1 and CDR2: SNHLY and FYNNEI. In DNA, the CDR3 is TGTGCCAGCAGATTGGACAGGGACACCGGGGAGCTGTTTTTT. It specifies CASRLDRDTGELFF.